This TCR beta chain was recovered during a study of T cell responses to AZD1222 COVID-19 vaccine (dated by TCRdb to the early 2020s). In the study overall: Because spike-specific TCR depth and breadth did not differ between the two schedules, AZD1222 recipients who got a second dose at roughly 4 weeks were pooled with those who got a second dose at roughly 12 weeks. A total of roughly 240 trial participants underwent TCR sequencing, of whom roughly 210 received two doses of AZD1222 and 26 received two doses of the MenACWY control vaccine. Trial participants were enrolled by age into 18-55, 56-69 and 70-plus year subgroups, with around 140, 26 and 57 TCR-sequenced participants respectively. The full study reports these points: Only six or seven AZD1222 recipients were SARS-CoV-2 seropositive at baseline, limiting conclusions about previously exposed vaccinees. Epitopes outside the regions mutated in the B.1.351 and B.1.1.7 variants were reportedly recognized by nearly half of the unique spike-specific TCRs. Participants were mostly white British, with more females than males. The authors suggested clonal diversity may have been underestimated. CD4 TCRs associated with the vaccine covered the entire spike protein, and the dominant responses were in regions 160-218 and 743-854. In the small 56-69-year group, the increase in depth fell short of significance, most likely because of low power. Because no samples from the day 14 peak response were available, repertoires could be characterized only after the peak T cell response. A significant rise in spike-specific TCR breadth and depth was observed after two AZD1222 doses relative to day 0 and relative to MenACWY recipients.

The CDR3 regions of human TCRbeta chains were subjected to immunosequencing. The paper's data handling went like this. TCRs in the repertoires were matched against a reference library of SARS-CoV-2-specific TCRs that had been generated with the MIRA antigen-specificity platform. Breadth was defined as the fraction of unique TCRs that were SARS-CoV-2-associated, and depth was defined as the fraction of total T cells that were SARS-CoV-2-associated. Using the MIRA data, each spike-specific TCR was mapped to the spike region that the TCR reacts to and placed in a CD4 or CD8 class. Log10-transformed breadth and depth values were compared by one-way ANOVA with Sidak's multiple comparisons tests. Imported from immuneACCESS, the table was reduced by TCRdb to in-frame sequences with V and J called. These copies leave out some clones; in studies compared against another copy, an unresolved V gene accounts for under half, and the cause of the remainder is not known. V, J and clone size are taken as reported in that table, and D and trimming were inferred from the DNA itself. The table for this sample lists some 190,000 clones; 80% to 90% of them were counted only once. The top ten clonotypes cover approximately 8% of the sample.

The time point tag for this specimen amounts to: baseline before first vaccination. Vaccinee samples came from UK trials COV001 and COV002, including a single-blind randomized controlled phase 2/3 trial of AZD1222 (ChAdOx1 nCoV-19) in healthy adults. For TCRbeta chain sequencing, PBMC samples from trial participants were taken at day 0 and at day 28 after the second dose. V drops 3 bases and J drops 5 bases, leaving 10 bases in between. Reading from cysteine to phenylalanine, the CDR3 counts 13 amino acids. Only CDR3 DNA is held: 39 bases, read in frame from base 1. Per the germline V gene (reference sequence), LNHDA is the CDR1 and SQIVND is the CDR2. A word on this clone: Its antigen remains unidentified. Base qualities were left out, and no much larger clone turns up one base away.

The sequence derives from an adult in good health. The starting material was peripheral blood, obtained on day 0 of AZD1222 vaccination. The rearrangement joined TRBV19 to TRBJ1-1, with the D gene call left open. This receptor has the CDR3 CASSILRGTEAFF. The DNA is TGTGCCAGTAGTATCCTGCGAGGGACTGAAGCTTTCTTT.